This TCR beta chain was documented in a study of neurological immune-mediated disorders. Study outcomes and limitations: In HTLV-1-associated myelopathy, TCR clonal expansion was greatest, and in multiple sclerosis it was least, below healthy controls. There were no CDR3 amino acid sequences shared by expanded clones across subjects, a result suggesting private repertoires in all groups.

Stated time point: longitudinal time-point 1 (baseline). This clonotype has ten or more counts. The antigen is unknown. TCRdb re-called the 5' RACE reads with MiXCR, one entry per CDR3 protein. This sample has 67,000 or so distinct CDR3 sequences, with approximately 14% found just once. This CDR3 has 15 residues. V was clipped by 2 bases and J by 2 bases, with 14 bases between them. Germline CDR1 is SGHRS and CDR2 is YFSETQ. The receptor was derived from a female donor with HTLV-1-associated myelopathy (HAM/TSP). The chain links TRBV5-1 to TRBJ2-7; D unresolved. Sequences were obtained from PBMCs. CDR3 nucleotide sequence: TGCGCCAGCAGCTTCAACAGTAGAATTCCCTACGAGCAGTACTTC. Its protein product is CASSFNSRIPYEQYF.